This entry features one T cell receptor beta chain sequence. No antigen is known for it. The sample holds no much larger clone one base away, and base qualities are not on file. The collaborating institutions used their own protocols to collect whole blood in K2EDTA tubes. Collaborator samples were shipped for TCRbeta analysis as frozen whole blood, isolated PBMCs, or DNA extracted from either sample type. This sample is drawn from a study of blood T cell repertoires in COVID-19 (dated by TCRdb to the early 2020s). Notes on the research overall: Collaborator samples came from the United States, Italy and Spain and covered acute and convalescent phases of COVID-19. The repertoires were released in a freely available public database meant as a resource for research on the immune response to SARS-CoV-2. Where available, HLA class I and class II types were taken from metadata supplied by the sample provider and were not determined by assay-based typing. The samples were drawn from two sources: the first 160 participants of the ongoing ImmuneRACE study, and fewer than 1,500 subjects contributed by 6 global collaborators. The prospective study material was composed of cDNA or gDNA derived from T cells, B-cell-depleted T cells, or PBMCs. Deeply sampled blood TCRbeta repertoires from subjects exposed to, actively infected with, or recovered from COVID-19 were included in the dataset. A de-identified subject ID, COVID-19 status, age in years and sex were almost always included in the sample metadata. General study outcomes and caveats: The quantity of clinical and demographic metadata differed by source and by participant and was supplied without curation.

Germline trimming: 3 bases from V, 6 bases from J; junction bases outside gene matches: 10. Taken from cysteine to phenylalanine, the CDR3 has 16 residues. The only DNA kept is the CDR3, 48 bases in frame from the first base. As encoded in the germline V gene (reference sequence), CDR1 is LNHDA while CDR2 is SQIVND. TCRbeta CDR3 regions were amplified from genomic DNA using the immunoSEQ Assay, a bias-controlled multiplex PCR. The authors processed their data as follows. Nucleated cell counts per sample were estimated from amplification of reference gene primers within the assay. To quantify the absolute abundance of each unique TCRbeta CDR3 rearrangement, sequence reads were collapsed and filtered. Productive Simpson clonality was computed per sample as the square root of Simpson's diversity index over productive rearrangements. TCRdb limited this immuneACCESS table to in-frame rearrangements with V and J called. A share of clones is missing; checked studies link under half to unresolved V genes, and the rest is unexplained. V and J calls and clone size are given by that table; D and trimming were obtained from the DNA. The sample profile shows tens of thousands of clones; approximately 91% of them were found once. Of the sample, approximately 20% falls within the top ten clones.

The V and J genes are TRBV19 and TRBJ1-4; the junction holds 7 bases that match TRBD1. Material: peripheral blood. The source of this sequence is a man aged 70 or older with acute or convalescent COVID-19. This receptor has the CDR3 CASSIGDRVVYEKLFF. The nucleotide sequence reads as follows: TGTGCCAGTAGTATCGGAGACAGGGTAGTATATGAAAAACTGTTTTTT. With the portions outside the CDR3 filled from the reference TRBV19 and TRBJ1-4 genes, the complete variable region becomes DGGITQSPKYLFRKEGQNVTLSCEQNLNHDAMYWYRQDPGQGLRLIYYSQIVNDFQKGDIAEGYSVSREKKESFPLTVTSAQKNPTAFYLCASSIGDRVVYEKLFFGSGTQLSVL.